Below, 29 T cell receptor beta chains from the same sample are listed, as sequenced in a study of T cell repertoires in cytomegalovirus infection (dated by TCRdb to about 2019). The treatment or condition tag for this specimen amounts to: in vitro stimulation with specific CMV peptide epitopes to enrich CMV-specific T cells. Antigen specificity for these receptors is unknown. Sequenced on an Illumina HiSeq 1500. The public reads were quality trimmed at Q25 with fastp and then assembled into clones with MiXCR by TCRdb, keeping productive beta chains. Entries that share a CDR3 protein sequence are merged under the most common genes and DNA. The sample has about 340,000 distinct CDR3 sequences on record, just under 30% of them singletons. Together, the top ten hold 20% of the sample. The specimen was cultured PBMCs, collected from culture after CMV antigen stimulation. The receptors were gathered from a human donor in good health (CMV status not recorded). Some clones in this sample may be carry-over from other donors' samples.

V is TRBV12-3 or TRBV12-4 and J is TRBJ2-1; 14 nucleotides match TRBD2. The CDR3 covers 19 residues. The ends lost 5 bases at V and 4 bases at J; junction bases unmatched: 13. CDR3: CASSPALTSGRAGYNEQFF. CDR3 coding DNA: TGTGCCAGCAGTCCCGCACTGACTAGCGGGAGGGCCGGTTACAATGAGCAGTTCTTC.

This clonotype was detected ten times or more. This chain links TRBV7-8 with TRBJ1-5; tentative D call: TRBD1 (5 bases). Trimming stripped 0 bases from V and 7 bases from J, with 19 bases between. The CDR3 is 17 amino acids. The V gene's germline CDR1 is SGHVS and CDR2 FQNEAQ. CDR3 sequence reads: CASSLARDSGSQQPQHF. CDR3 bases: TGTGCCAGCAGCTTAGCCCGGGACTCCGGCTCTCAGCAGCCCCAGCATTTT.

The chain employs TRBV12-3 or TRBV12-4 and TRBJ2-3; no firm D call. The CDR3 contains 14 residues. The germline V and J ends were trimmed by 2 bases and 2 bases, with 8 bases remaining between them. The CDR3 DNA sequence: TGTGCCAGCAGTTTAAGGCCAGTCACAGATACGCAGTATTTT. Amino acids: CASSLRPVTDTQYF.

The rearrangement uses TRBV20-1 and TRBJ2-2; TRBD1 agrees at 7 bases. CDR3 length: 15 amino acids. The germline V gene has CDR1 DFQATT and CDR2 SNEGSKA (reference sequence). After removal of 3 bases from V and 4 bases from J, the junction contained 8 bases not matched to a gene. The CDR3 region is CSASDRVIPTGELFF. For the CDR3, the DNA is TGCAGTGCTAGCGACAGGGTGATACCCACCGGGGAGCTGTTTTTT.

The rearrangement uses TRBV7-4 and TRBJ2-7; 10 bases are a match to TRBD1. The CDR3 has 16 amino acids. J was trimmed by 3 bases and V by 0 bases; bases with no gene match: 5. CDR1 SGHVT and CDR2 SQSDAQ come from the germline V gene. CDR3 bases: TGTGCCAGCAGCTTAGCGGGACAGGGGATTCTCTACGAGCAGTACTTC. This codes for CASSLAGQGILYEQYF.

This clonotype was counted a few times. The chain joins TRBV30 to TRBJ1-2; D ambiguous. The CDR3 sequence is 12 residues long. CDR1 GTSNPN and CDR2 SVGIG come from the germline V gene (reference sequence). Trimming stripped 3 bases from V and 6 bases from J, with 11 bases between. CDR3 region: CAWSEAPNGYTF. The CDR3 bases are TGTGCCTGGAGCGAAGCTCCGAATGGCTACACCTTC.

In this sample, this clonotype turned up a few times. This chain connects TRBV7-9 to TRBJ2-5, with 14 bases fitting TRBD2. This CDR3 has 15 residues. The V gene end was trimmed by 7 bases and the J gene end by 5 bases; junction bases not matched to a gene: 6. Germline assignment: CDR1 SEHNR and CDR2 FQNEAQ (reference sequence). The DNA for the CDR3 is TGTGCCAGCACCATTGGGACTAGCGGGAGTGAGACCCAGTACTTC. Amino acids: CASTIGTSGSETQYF.

Ten or more counts support this clonotype. The genes are TRBV19 and TRBJ2-1; TRBD2 matches 12 bases. The CDR3 runs to 16 residues. CDR1 LNHDA and CDR2 SQIVND come from the germline V gene (reference sequence). Trimming removed 7 bases from V and 9 bases from J; junction bases left unmatched: 13. The CDR3 spells CASTVGLAGGAAEQFF. The CDR3 region has the DNA TGTGCCAGTACCGTTGGTCTAGCGGGAGGGGCTGCTGAGCAGTTCTTC.

The chain employs TRBV6-2 or TRBV6-3 and TRBJ2-2; perhaps TRBD2 as D (5 bases). Germline V lookup: CDR1 MNHEY, CDR2 SVGEGT. This CDR3 region has 14 residues. The ends were cut back, 3 bases at V and 1 base at J, with 6 bases in the middle. Written as DNA, the CDR3 is TGTGCCAGCAGTTATGGACTGAACACCGGGGAGCTGTTTTTT. This encodes CASSYGLNTGELFF.

This clonotype was found once. The chain uses TRBV28 and TRBJ2-2, with 11 bases aligning to TRBD2. CDR1 MDHEN and CDR2 SYDVKM come from the germline V gene. This CDR3 is built from 17 residues. The J segment lost 6 bases and the V segment lost 1 base, leaving 7 bases of the junction unmatched. The CDR3 DNA reads TGTGCCAGCAGTTTATACTATAGCGGGAGGGAAGCCGGGGAGCTGTTTTTT. It codes for CASSLYYSGREAGELFF.

This clonotype was seen only a few times. The gene calls are TRBV7-8 and TRBJ1-1; D possibly corresponds to TRBD1 (5 bases). The CDR3 totals 15 residues. Germline CDR1 reads SGHVS; CDR2 reads FQNEAQ. Between the trimmed V and J ends, which lost 5 bases and 6 bases, there was a span of 19 bases. CDR3 residues: CASSVVGGAVAEAFF. CDR3 nucleotide sequence: TGTGCCAGCAGCGTCGTCGGCGGGGCGGTTGCTGAAGCTTTCTTT.

This clonotype has a handful of counts. This chain connects TRBV11-2 to TRBJ2-7; 7 bases align to TRBD2. Germline loops: CDR1 SGHAT, CDR2 FQNNGV. V was clipped by 1 base and J by 2 bases; unmatched bases: 5. The length of the CDR3 is 15 residues. CDR3 protein: CASSLVRGRTYEQYF. CDR3 nucleotide sequence: TGTGCCAGCAGCTTAGTTCGCGGGAGAACCTACGAGCAGTACTTC.

The table lists this clonotype with a few counts. This chain links TRBV7-3 with TRBJ2-1, with a tentative D call TRBD1 (6 bases). The V end lost 4 bases, the J end lost 2 bases, and 15 bases lay between the germline ends. The CDR3 is made up of 16 amino acids. The germline CDR1 and CDR2 sequences are SGHTA and FQGTGA. The CDR3 region is CASSSQQGLTYNEQFF. As DNA, the CDR3 is TGTGCCAGCAGCTCGCAACAGGGTTTGACCTACAATGAGCAGTTCTTC. Supplemented by reference TRBV7-3 and TRBJ2-1, the full variable domain reads GAGVSQTPSNKVTEKGKYVELRCDPISGHTALYWYRQSLGQGPEFLIYFQGTGAADDSGLPNDRFFAVRPEGSVSTLKIQRTERGDSAVYLCASSSQQGLTYNEQFFGPGTRLTVL.

This clonotype was observed many times. The chain combines TRBV7-2 with TRBJ2-5, with D perhaps matching TRBD1 (5 bases). This CDR3 contains 15 residues. Germline V gives CDR1 SGHTA, CDR2 FQGNSA. Trimming removed 4 bases at V and 0 bases at J, with 12 bases between. CDR3 nucleotide sequence: TGTGCCAGCAGCTCTTGGACATTGTACCAAGAGACCCAGTACTTC. This translates into CASSSWTLYQETQYF. Supplemented by reference TRBV7-2 and TRBJ2-5, the full variable domain reads GAGVSQSPSNKVTEKGKDVELRCDPISGHTALYWYRQSLGQGLEFLIYFQGNSAPDKSGLPSDRFSAERTGGSVSTLTIQRTQQEDSAVYLCASSSWTLYQETQYFGPGTRLLVL.

Written as DNA, the CDR3 is TGTGCCAGCAGGTCCGGGACAGGGTACGGCGAGCAGTACTTC. Translation gives CASRSGTGYGEQYF. The rearrangement links TRBV6-5 to TRBJ2-7; 9 bases map to TRBD1. Germline V CDR1 and CDR2: MNHEY, SVGAGI. The CDR3 length is 14 residues. J was trimmed by 6 bases and V by 6 bases; bases with no gene match: 9.

The chain has TRBV12-3 or TRBV12-4 and TRBJ1-3, with TRBD1 identical over 8 bases. Trimming took 3 bases from V and 0 from J; bases not matched to a gene: 4. The CDR3 is 16 residues long. The CDR3 DNA sequence: TGTGCCAGCAGTTTCCGAACAGGGGGCTCTGGAAACACCATATATTTT. It is translated as CASSFRTGGSGNTIYF.

The chain has TRBV7-9 and TRBJ1-1; TRBD1 matches at 8 bases. V shed 5 bases and J 1 base; nucleotides not matched to a gene: 6. CDR1 is SEHNR, CDR2 FQNEAQ, per germline (reference sequence). This CDR3 region has 15 residues. The CDR3 spells CASSPNRGANTEAFF. CDR3 nucleotides: TGTGCCAGCAGCCCAAACAGGGGGGCGAACACTGAAGCTTTCTTT.

The V gene is TRBV2, the J gene TRBJ2-1, with 11 nucleotides matching TRBD2. The germline gives CDR1 SNHLY, CDR2 FYNNEI. This CDR3 has 17 residues. J was trimmed by 7 bases and V by 1 base; bases with no gene match: 9. CDR3 nucleotide sequence: TGTGCCAGCAGTGAAGGTAGCGGGGGGGCCACTAAGAATGAGCAGTTCTTC. Its translation: CASSEGSGGATKNEQFF.

The gene calls are TRBV28 and TRBJ1-2; D is unclear. This CDR3 is built from 13 residues. V lost 7 bases to trimming and J lost 8 bases, with 17 bases between them. Germline lookup yields CDR1 MDHEN and CDR2 SYDVKM. The CDR3 region has the DNA TGTGCCAGCACCCCCGGCGACCGGAGGGGCTACACCTTC. This sequence encodes CASTPGDRRGYTF.

The chain joins TRBV7-6 to TRBJ2-5, with D hard to call. This CDR3 region has 12 residues. V lost 4 bases to trimming and J lost 5 bases, with 8 bases between them. The germline V gene encodes CDR1 SGHVS and CDR2 FNYEAQ. The CDR3 DNA reads TGTGCCAGCAGCTGGGGTGCGGAGACCCAGTACTTC. Translated, it gives CASSWGAETQYF.

This clonotype was found a few times. The chain is built from TRBV28 and TRBJ1-2; D is unresolved. From germline, CDR1 is MDHEN and CDR2 SYDVKM. The CDR3 runs to 10 residues. Trimming stripped 10 bases from V and 3 bases from J, with 6 bases between. CDR3 in amino acids: CATEDYGYTF. The CDR3 DNA reads as TGTGCCACTGAGGACTATGGCTACACCTTC.

The chain employs TRBV7-3 and TRBJ1-1; D is possibly TRBD1 (5 bases). This CDR3 has 13 amino acids. V was shortened by 6 bases and J by 3 bases, with 11 bases between the two germline ends. Germline-derived CDR1 and CDR2 are SGHTA and FQGTGA. CDR3 sequence: CASRLREDTEAFF. CDR3 in DNA: TGTGCCAGCAGACTCAGGGAGGACACTGAAGCTTTCTTT.

This clonotype turned up a few times. The J gene is TRBJ1-6, the V gene TRBV19; TRBD1 is a possible D gene (6 bases). The CDR3 sequence is 14 residues long. Trimming removed 3 bases from V and 10 bases from J, with 13 bases in between. Germline V CDR1 and CDR2: LNHDA, SQIVND (reference sequence). For the CDR3, the DNA is TGTGCCAGTAGTATCTCGGGGGGCGAGTCACCCCTCCACTTT. Encoded protein: CASSISGGESPLHF.

This clonotype was seen many times. This rearrangement joins TRBV7-2 to TRBJ1-2, with a tentative D call TRBD1 (5 bases). The V gene's germline CDR1 is SGHTA and CDR2 FQGNSA. Deletions cut 4 bases from V and 4 bases from J, with 10 bases between. CDR3 length: 13 residues. The CDR3, as DNA: TGTGCCAGCAGCTCCGACAGAGCCTATGGCTACACCTTC. It translates to CASSSDRAYGYTF.

Only one count was recorded for this clonotype. CDR3 sequence reads: CASSSQGGGMGETQYF. DNA of the CDR3: TGTGCCAGCAGCTCCCAAGGCGGCGGGATGGGAGAGACCCAGTACTTC. V is TRBV7-2 and J is TRBJ2-5; weak D call: TRBD2 (6 bases). Per the germline V gene, CDR1 is SGHTA and CDR2 is FQGNSA. The CDR3 totals 16 residues. Trimming removed 4 bases from V and 4 bases from J, with 19 bases in between.

Of note for this clonotype: A clone one base away is much larger, so this may be a read error. The gene calls are TRBV7-2 and TRBJ2-5; 7 positions agree with TRBD2. CDR1 SGHTA and CDR2 FQGNSA come from the germline V gene. Unmatched junction bases numbered 8, after V lost 5 bases and J lost 5 bases. The CDR3 contains 14 residues. CDR3 amino acids: CASSQSGTGETQYF. CDR3 DNA sequence: TGTGCCAGCAGCCAAAGCGGGACGGGGGAGACCCAGTACTTC.

This clonotype turned up a few times. The chain uses TRBV7-6 and TRBJ1-5; TRBD1 matches at 9 bases. Germline values: CDR1 SGHVS, CDR2 FNYEAQ. This CDR3 comprises 15 residues. Germline trimming cut 5 bases from V and 2 bases from J; bases unmatched to any gene: 4. CDR3 sequence reads: CASSARTGGNQPQHF. The CDR3 region has the DNA TGTGCCAGCAGCGCCCGGACAGGGGGCAATCAGCCCCAGCATTTT.

The chain has TRBV25-1 and TRBJ1-6; D gene ambiguous. This CDR3 has 13 residues. The germline V and J ends were trimmed by 1 base and 10 bases, with 8 bases remaining between them. Germline V CDR1 and CDR2: MGHDK, SYGVNS. DNA of the CDR3: TGTGCCAGCAGTGAATCGGGCATGTCACCCCTCCACTTT. It translates to CASSESGMSPLHF.

The V and J genes are TRBV18 and TRBJ2-1; 8 positions match TRBD2. In germline, CDR1 is KGHSH, CDR2 LQKENI. CDR3 size: 15 residues. The V gene end was trimmed by 3 bases and the J gene end by 3 bases; junction bases not matched to a gene: 4. CDR3 amino acids: CASSPGRGDYNEQFF. The CDR3 DNA sequence: TGTGCCAGCTCACCGGGGCGGGGGGACTACAATGAGCAGTTCTTC.